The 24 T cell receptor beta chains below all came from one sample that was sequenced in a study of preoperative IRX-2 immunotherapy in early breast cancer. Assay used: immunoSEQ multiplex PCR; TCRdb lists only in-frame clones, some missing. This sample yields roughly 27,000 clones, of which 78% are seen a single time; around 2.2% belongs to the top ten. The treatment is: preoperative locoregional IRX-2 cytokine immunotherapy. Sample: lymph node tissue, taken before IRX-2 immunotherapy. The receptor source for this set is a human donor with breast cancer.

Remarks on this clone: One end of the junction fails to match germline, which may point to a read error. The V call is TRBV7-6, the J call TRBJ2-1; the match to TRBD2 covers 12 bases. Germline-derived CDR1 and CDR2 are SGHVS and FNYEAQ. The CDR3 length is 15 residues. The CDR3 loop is CASSLGTSGFNEQFF. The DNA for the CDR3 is TGTGCTAGCAGCCTAGGGACTAGCGGGTTCAATGAGCAGTTCTTC.

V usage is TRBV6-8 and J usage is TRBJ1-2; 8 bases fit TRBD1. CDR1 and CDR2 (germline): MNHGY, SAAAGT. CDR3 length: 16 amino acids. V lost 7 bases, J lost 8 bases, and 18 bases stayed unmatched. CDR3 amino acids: CASTWEQLGQGRGYTF. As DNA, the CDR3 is TGTGCCAGCACCTGGGAGCAACTCGGACAGGGACGCGGCTACACCTTC.

The DNA of the CDR3 is TGCGCCAGCAGCTTGGCGGTGGGGAGGCTGAACACTGAAGCTTTCTTT. Translated, it gives CASSLAVGRLNTEAFF. J is TRBJ1-1 and V is TRBV5-1, with D uncertain. The germline gives CDR1 SGHRS, CDR2 YFSETQ. Between the trimmed V and J ends, which lost 0 bases and 0 bases, there was a span of 12 bases. The CDR3 has 16 residues.

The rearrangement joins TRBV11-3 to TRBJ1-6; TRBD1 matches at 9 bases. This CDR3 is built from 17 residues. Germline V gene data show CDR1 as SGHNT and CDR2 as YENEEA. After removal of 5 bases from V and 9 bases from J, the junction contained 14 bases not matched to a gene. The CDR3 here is CASSHEPGQGAGSPLHF. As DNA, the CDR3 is TGTGCCAGCAGCCATGAACCGGGACAGGGCGCTGGTTCACCCCTCCACTTT. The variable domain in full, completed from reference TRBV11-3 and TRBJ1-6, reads EAGVVQSPRYKIIEKKQPVAFWCNPISGHNTLYWYLQNLGQGPELLIRYENEEAVDDSQLPKDRFSAERLKGVDSTLKIQPAELGDSAVYLCASSHEPGQGAGSPLHFGNGTRLTVT.

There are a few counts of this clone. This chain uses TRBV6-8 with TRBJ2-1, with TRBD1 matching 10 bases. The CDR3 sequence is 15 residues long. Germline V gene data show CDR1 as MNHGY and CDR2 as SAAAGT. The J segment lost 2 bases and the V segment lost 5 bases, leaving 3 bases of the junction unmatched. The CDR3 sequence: CASSGDRGTYNEQFF. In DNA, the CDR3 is TGTGCCAGCAGTGGGGACAGGGGTACCTACAATGAGCAGTTCTTC.

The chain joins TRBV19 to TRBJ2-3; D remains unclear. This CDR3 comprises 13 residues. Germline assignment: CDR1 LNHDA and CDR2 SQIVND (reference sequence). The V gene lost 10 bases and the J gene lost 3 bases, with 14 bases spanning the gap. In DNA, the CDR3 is TGTGCCACCCGCGGCTTGTCAACAGATACGCAGTATTTT. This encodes CATRGLSTDTQYF.

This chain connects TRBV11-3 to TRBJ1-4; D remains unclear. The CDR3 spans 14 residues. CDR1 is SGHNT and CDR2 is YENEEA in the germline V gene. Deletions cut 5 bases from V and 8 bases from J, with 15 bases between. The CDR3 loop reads CASSGATVGEKLFF. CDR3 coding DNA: TGTGCCAGCAGCGGAGCCACAGTAGGGGAAAAACTGTTTTTT.

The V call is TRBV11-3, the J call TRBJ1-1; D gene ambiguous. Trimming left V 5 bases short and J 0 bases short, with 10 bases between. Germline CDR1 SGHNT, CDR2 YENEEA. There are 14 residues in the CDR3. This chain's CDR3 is CASSPAGLNTEAFF. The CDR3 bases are TGTGCCAGCAGCCCTGCCGGGCTGAACACTGAAGCTTTCTTT.

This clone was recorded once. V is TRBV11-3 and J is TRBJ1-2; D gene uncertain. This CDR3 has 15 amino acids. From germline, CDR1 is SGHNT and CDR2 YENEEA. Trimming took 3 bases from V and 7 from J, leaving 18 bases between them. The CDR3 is CASSLLGTTASGYTF. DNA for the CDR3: TGTGCCAGCAGCTTGTTGGGAACAACAGCTTCTGGCTACACCTTC.

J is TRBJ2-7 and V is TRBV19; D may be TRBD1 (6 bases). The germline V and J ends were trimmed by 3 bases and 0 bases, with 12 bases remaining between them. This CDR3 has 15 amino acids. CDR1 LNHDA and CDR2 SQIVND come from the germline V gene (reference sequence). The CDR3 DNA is TGTGCCAGTAGTATCGGACAGCTCCCCTCCTACGAGCAGTACTTC. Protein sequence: CASSIGQLPSYEQYF. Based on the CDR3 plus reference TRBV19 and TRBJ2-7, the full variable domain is DGGITQSPKYLFRKEGQNVTLSCEQNLNHDAMYWYRQDPGQGLRLIYYSQIVNDFQKGDIAEGYSVSREKKESFPLTVTSAQKNPTAFYLCASSIGQLPSYEQYFGPGTRLTVT.

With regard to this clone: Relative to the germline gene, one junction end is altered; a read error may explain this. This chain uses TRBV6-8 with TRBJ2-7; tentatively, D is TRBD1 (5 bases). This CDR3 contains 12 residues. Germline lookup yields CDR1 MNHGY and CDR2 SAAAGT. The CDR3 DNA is TGTGCCAGCAGTTACCCTCCGGCAGGGCTGAACTTC. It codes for CASSYPPAGLNF.

The CDR3 sequence: CASSAGVGNTIYF. Written as DNA, the CDR3 is TGTGCCAGCAGTGCAGGGGTTGGAAACACCATATATTTT. This sequence joins TRBV25-1 and TRBJ1-3; TRBD1 is a possible D gene (6 bases). V lost 4 bases and J 3 bases, leaving 7 bases between the germline ends. This CDR3 has 13 residues. CDR1 and CDR2 from the germline V gene are MGHDK and SYGVNS.

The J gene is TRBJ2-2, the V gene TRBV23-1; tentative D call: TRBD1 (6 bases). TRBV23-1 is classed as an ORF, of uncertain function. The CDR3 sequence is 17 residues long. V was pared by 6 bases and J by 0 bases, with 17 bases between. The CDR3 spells CASSQLYRATNTGELFF. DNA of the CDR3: TGCGCCAGCAGCCAACTTTACAGGGCTACGAACACCGGGGAGCTGTTTTTT.

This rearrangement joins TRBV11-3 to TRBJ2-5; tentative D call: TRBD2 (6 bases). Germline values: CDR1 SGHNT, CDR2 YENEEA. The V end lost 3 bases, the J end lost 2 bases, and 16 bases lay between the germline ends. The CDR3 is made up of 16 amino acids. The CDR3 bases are TGTGCCAGCAGCTTGGAGGCGAGCGGAGGGCAAGAGACCCAGTACTTC. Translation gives CASSLEASGGQETQYF. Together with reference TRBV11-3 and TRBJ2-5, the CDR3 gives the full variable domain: EAGVVQSPRYKIIEKKQPVAFWCNPISGHNTLYWYLQNLGQGPELLIRYENEEAVDDSQLPKDRFSAERLKGVDSTLKIQPAELGDSAVYLCASSLEASGGQETQYFGPGTRLLVL.

The CDR3 region is CASSLGLVYQETQYF. CDR3 DNA: TGCGCCAGCAGCTTGGGACTAGTGTACCAAGAGACCCAGTACTTC. This chain uses TRBV5-1 with TRBJ2-5; the D gene is possibly TRBD2 (6 bases). V dropped 0 bases and J dropped 0 bases, with 9 bases sitting between them. Germline V CDR1 and CDR2: SGHRS, YFSETQ. The CDR3 consists of 15 residues.

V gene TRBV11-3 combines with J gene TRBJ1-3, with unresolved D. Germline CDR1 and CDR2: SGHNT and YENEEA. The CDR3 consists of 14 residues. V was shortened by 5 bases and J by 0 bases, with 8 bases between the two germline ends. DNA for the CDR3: TGTGCCAGCAGCCGAGAGAGCTCTGGAAACACCATATATTTT. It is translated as CASSRESSGNTIYF. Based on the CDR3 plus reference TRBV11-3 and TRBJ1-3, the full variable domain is EAGVVQSPRYKIIEKKQPVAFWCNPISGHNTLYWYLQNLGQGPELLIRYENEEAVDDSQLPKDRFSAERLKGVDSTLKIQPAELGDSAVYLCASSRESSGNTIYFGEGSWLTVV.

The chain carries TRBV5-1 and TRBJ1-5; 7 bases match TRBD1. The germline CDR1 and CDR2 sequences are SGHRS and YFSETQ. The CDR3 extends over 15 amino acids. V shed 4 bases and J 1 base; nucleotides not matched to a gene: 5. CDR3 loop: CASSMTGSSNQPQHF. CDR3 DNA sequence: TGCGCCAGCAGCATGACAGGGTCCAGCAATCAGCCCCAGCATTTT.

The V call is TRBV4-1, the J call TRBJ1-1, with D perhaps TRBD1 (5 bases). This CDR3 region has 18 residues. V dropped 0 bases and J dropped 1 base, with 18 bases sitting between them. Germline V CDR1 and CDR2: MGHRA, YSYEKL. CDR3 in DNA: TGCGCCAGCAGCCAAGATGTAGGGAGGGGACCTAGGAACACTGAAGCTTTCTTT. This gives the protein CASSQDVGRGPRNTEAFF.

In DNA form, the CDR3 reads TGCGCCAGCAGTGAGAGTCAGGGACTGTATGGCTACACCTTC. It is translated as CASSESQGLYGYTF. This chain joins TRBV10-2 and TRBJ1-2; TRBD1 might be the D (5 bases). CDR3 length: 14 residues. V was trimmed by 2 bases and J by 5 bases, leaving 12 bases between them. Germline CDR1 reads WSHSY; CDR2 reads SAAADI.

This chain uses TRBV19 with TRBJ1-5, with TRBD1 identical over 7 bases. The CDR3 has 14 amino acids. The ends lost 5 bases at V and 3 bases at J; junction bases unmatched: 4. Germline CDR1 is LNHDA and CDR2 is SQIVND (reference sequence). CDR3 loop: CASSVGTANQPQHF. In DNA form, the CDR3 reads TGTGCCAGTAGTGTCGGGACAGCCAATCAGCCCCAGCATTTT.

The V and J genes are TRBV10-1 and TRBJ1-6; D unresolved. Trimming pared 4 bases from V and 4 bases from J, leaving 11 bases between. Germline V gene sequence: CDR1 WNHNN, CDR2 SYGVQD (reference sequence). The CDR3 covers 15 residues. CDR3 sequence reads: CASSASPGYNSPLHF. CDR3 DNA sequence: TGCGCCAGCAGTGCCAGCCCGGGGTATAATTCACCCCTCCACTTT.

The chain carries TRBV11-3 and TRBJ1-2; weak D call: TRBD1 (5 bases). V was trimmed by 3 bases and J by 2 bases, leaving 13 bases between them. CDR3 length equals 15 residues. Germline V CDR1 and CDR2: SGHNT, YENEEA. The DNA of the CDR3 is TGTGCCAGCAGCTTGGAGCGGACAATAAACTATGGCTACACCTTC. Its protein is CASSLERTINYGYTF.

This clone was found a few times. CDR3 in amino acids: CASSLKPREAFF. CDR3 nucleotides: TGTGCCAGCAGTTTAAAACCACGGGAGGCTTTCTTT. The chain links TRBV28 to TRBJ1-1; D uncertain. Trimming removed 2 bases at V and 11 bases at J, with 12 bases between. Per the germline V gene, CDR1 is MDHEN and CDR2 is SYDVKM. This CDR3 has 12 amino acids.

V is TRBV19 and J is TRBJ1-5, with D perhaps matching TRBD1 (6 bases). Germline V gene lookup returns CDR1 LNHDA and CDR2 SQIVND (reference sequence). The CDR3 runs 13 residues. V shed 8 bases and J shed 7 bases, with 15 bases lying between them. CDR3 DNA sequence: TGTGCCAGTTCGGGGGGCGCTCGACAGCCCCAGCATTTT. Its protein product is CASSGGARQPQHF.